What follows are 2 T cell receptor beta chains derived from one specimen sequenced in a study of circulating CD8 cells and anti-PD-1 response in melanoma. Sorting of live CD3+CD8+TCRalphabeta+ cells by PD-1 and/or TIGIT gave four subsets. Each library started from about 15 ng of total RNA using the QIAseq Immune Repertoire TCR panel. TCRdb recomputed calls from the reads with MiXCR, one row per CDR3 protein. The sample lists 1,500 to 2,500 distinct CDR3 sequences; approximately 7.2% were seen once. Sequencing was performed on CD8+ T cells from PBMCs, taken at baseline or after one month of anti-PD-1 therapy (not recorded which). Receptors were obtained from a human donor with melanoma.

By share of the sample, this clonotype is large. The rearrangement links TRBV7-2 to TRBJ2-7, with D tentatively TRBD1 or TRBD2 (5 bases each). V lost 3 bases and J 3 bases, leaving 12 bases between the germline ends. The CDR3 has 14 residues. Looked up from germline, CDR1 is SGHTA and CDR2 is FQGNSA. The CDR3 sequence is CASSFNGGHYEQYF. In DNA, the CDR3 is TGTGCCAGCAGCTTTAATGGGGGTCACTACGAGCAGTACTTC.

By share of the sample, this clonotype is medium-sized. The chain employs TRBV27 and TRBJ1-4, with D perhaps TRBD1 (6 bases). The CDR3 covers 14 residues. Germline CDR1 and CDR2: MNHEY and SMNVEV (reference sequence). With 5 bases removed from V and 7 bases from J, the gap between germline ends came to 14 bases. The CDR3 reads CASSRIQGTEKLFF. CDR3 nucleotide sequence: TGTGCCAGCAGTCGGATCCAGGGGACTGAAAAACTGTTTTTT.